Here is one TCR beta chain with its context. Its antigen is currently unknown. Every bit of the isolated RNA underwent reverse transcription, so sequencing read expressed TCRB transcripts. The repertoire was sequenced with immunoSEQ multiplex PCR; TCRdb's copy has only in-frame clones and lacks some. Here the sample spans about 650,000 clones, roughly 12% being singletons. This sample was taken from a study of beta chain features in type 1 diabetes. Notes on the study in general: Shorter TCRB CDR3s, moderately but significantly so, were found in Type 1 diabetes patients in all four CD4+ subsets.

This clonotype was sampled from a man in his thirties or forties with type 1 diabetes. Sequencing input: naive CD4+ T cells from blood.

The CDR3 DNA sequence: TGTGCCAGCAGTCTTATAGCCACAGATACGCAGTATTTT. It codes for CASSLIATDTQYF. The chain uses TRBV28 and TRBJ2-3; D is unclear. The germline V and J ends were trimmed by 5 bases and 2 bases, with 8 bases remaining between them. The CDR3 totals 13 residues. The germline V gene encodes CDR1 MDHEN and CDR2 SYDVKM.